This is a list of T cell receptor beta chains from one sample in a study of regulatory T cells in long-lasting Graves disease. TCRdb re-analysed the multiplex PCR reads in MiXCR, keeping a single row per CDR3 protein. This sample yields about 440,000 distinct CDR3 sequences, of which more than 12% are seen a single time; 16% belongs to the top ten. These data were also filed under a second study, of T cells in Graves' hyperthyroidism and ophthalmopathy.

Sequenced material: peripheral blood mononuclear cells (PBMCs), taken at new diagnosis, from a patient treated with antithyroid drugs. The receptors come from a woman between 25 and 40 years old with Graves disease. CDR3s include the opening cysteine and the closing phenylalanine or tryptophan. A D gene is named only where the DNA matches it firmly. Part of the rows lack a size; the others show once, few, many or a class for expanded clones.

J: TRBJ1-1
D: TRBD1
V: TRBV6-7
size: .
DNA: TGTGCCAGCAGTAACGACAGGGCTCCGGACTTAAACACTGAAGCTTTCTTT
CDR3: CASSNDRAPDLNTEAFF

J: TRBJ2-2
D: .
V: TRBV27
size: .
DNA: TGTGCCAGCACCGGGACCCGGAACACCGGGGAGCTGTTTTTT
CDR3: CASTGTRNTGELFF

J: TRBJ2-7
D: .
V: TRBV6-2/TRBV6-3
size: many
DNA: TGTGCCAGCAGTTACTCTGGTCCAGGTAGCTCCTACGAGCAGTACTTC
CDR3: CASSYSGPGSSYEQYF

J: TRBJ2-1
D: TRBD2
V: TRBV27
size: .
DNA: TGTGCCAGCAGTTTCGGACTAGCGATTAACAATGAGCAGTTCTTC
CDR3: CASSFGLAINNEQFF

J: TRBJ1-1
D: TRBD1
V: TRBV20-1
size: .
DNA: TGCAGTGCTCGGGACAGGGGGGCGATGAACACTGAAGCTTTCTTT
CDR3: CSARDRGAMNTEAFF

J: TRBJ1-1
D: .
V: TRBV12-3/TRBV12-4
size: many
DNA: TGTGCCAGTCTTAGGGGCTGGAACACTGAAGCTTTCTTT
CDR3: CASLRGWNTEAFF

J: TRBJ1-6
D: TRBD1
V: TRBV7-2
size: .
DNA: TGTGCCAGCAGCTTAGGGGACAGGGGGAATTCACCCCTCCACTTT
CDR3: CASSLGDRGNSPLHF

J: TRBJ2-4
D: .
V: TRBV29-1
size: many
DNA: TGCAGCGTTGAAGTTGACGAAGGGCGGCGCGGCAAAAACATTCAGTACTTC
CDR3: CSVEVDEGRRGKNIQYF

J: TRBJ2-2
D: TRBD1
V: TRBV18
size: few
DNA: TGTGCCAGCTCACCCTTGGGACAGAAGAACGGCGGGGAGCTGTTTTTT
CDR3: CASSPLGQKNGGELFF

J: TRBJ2-6
D: TRBD1
V: TRBV12-3/TRBV12-4
size: few
DNA: TGTGCCAGCAGTTACGCCAAGGGACAGGGGATTTTTGGGGCCAACGTCCTGACTTTC
CDR3: CASSYAKGQGIFGANVLTF

J: TRBJ2-7
D: TRBD1
V: TRBV11-3
size: many
DNA: TGTGCCAGCAGCTTAGATAGACTGGGACAGGGGGCGCTTGATGGCTACGAGCAGTACTTC
CDR3: CASSLDRLGQGALDGYEQYF

J: TRBJ2-3
D: TRBD2
V: TRBV11-3
size: many
DNA: TGTGCCAGCAGCTCTCGAGCGGGAGGTGTGGTAGATACGCAGTATTTT
CDR3: CASSSRAGGVVDTQYF